This entry describes one T cell receptor (beta chain). In this sample, this clone turned up many times. Its antigen specificity is not known. It has no much larger one-base neighbor in the sample; base qualities were not kept. The immunoSEQ Assay, a bias-controlled multiplex PCR, was used to amplify TCRbeta CDR3 regions from genomic DNA. The authors' analysis ran thus. The number of nucleated cells in each sample was estimated from the amplification of reference gene primers within the assay. Sequence reads were collapsed and filtered to measure the absolute abundance of every unique TCRbeta CDR3 rearrangement. For each sample, productive Simpson clonality was calculated as the square root of Simpson's diversity index over productive rearrangements. TCRdb holds this immuneACCESS table with in-frame rearrangements only. Some clones are missing; in checked studies, unresolved V genes explain under half, and the rest has no known cause. Clone size and V and J calls were adopted from that table, with D and trimming inferred from the DNA. The sample table records approximately 240,000 clones; about 80% of these occur just once. The ten biggest clones cover more than 2% of the sample.

This entry comes from a study of blood T cell repertoires in COVID-19 (dated by TCRdb to 2018 to 2021). At the level of the whole study: The collaborator samples originated in the United States, Italy and Spain and spanned the acute and convalescent phases of COVID-19. Where HLA class I and class II types were available, the types were taken from metadata supplied by the sample provider, not from assay-based typing. The repertoires were released in a freely available public database meant as a resource for research on the immune response to SARS-CoV-2. The material from the prospective study consisted of cDNA or gDNA derived from T cells, B-cell-depleted T cells, or PBMCs. The dataset comprised deeply sampled blood TCRbeta repertoires from subjects exposed to, actively infected with, or recovered from COVID-19. Sample metadata almost always included a de-identified subject ID, COVID-19 status, age in years and sex. Samples came from the ongoing ImmuneRACE study (first 160 participants) plus 1,254 subjects from 6 global collaborators.

Reading from cysteine to phenylalanine, the CDR3 counts 13 amino acids. The only DNA kept is the CDR3, 39 bases in frame from the first base. Clipping removes 8 bases from V and 1 base from J, with 3 as the unmatched junction base count. Reading the germline V gene gives CDR1 SGHAT and CDR2 FQNNGV. The investigation overall reported the following: How much clinical and demographic metadata was included differed by source and by participant, and the metadata was provided uncurated.

The collaborating institutions used their own protocols to collect whole blood in K2EDTA tubes. Collaborator samples were shipped for TCRbeta analysis as frozen whole blood, isolated PBMCs, or DNA extracted from either sample type. The receptor's source is a woman aged 60 to 75 with acute or convalescent COVID-19. The sequence joins TRBV11-2 to TRBJ1-1, and 8 junction bases match TRBD1. The material sequenced was peripheral blood. The CDR3 amino acid sequence is: CASRTGPNTEAFF. The DNA is as follows: TGTGCCAGCCGGACAGGGCCGAACACTGAAGCTTTCTTT.